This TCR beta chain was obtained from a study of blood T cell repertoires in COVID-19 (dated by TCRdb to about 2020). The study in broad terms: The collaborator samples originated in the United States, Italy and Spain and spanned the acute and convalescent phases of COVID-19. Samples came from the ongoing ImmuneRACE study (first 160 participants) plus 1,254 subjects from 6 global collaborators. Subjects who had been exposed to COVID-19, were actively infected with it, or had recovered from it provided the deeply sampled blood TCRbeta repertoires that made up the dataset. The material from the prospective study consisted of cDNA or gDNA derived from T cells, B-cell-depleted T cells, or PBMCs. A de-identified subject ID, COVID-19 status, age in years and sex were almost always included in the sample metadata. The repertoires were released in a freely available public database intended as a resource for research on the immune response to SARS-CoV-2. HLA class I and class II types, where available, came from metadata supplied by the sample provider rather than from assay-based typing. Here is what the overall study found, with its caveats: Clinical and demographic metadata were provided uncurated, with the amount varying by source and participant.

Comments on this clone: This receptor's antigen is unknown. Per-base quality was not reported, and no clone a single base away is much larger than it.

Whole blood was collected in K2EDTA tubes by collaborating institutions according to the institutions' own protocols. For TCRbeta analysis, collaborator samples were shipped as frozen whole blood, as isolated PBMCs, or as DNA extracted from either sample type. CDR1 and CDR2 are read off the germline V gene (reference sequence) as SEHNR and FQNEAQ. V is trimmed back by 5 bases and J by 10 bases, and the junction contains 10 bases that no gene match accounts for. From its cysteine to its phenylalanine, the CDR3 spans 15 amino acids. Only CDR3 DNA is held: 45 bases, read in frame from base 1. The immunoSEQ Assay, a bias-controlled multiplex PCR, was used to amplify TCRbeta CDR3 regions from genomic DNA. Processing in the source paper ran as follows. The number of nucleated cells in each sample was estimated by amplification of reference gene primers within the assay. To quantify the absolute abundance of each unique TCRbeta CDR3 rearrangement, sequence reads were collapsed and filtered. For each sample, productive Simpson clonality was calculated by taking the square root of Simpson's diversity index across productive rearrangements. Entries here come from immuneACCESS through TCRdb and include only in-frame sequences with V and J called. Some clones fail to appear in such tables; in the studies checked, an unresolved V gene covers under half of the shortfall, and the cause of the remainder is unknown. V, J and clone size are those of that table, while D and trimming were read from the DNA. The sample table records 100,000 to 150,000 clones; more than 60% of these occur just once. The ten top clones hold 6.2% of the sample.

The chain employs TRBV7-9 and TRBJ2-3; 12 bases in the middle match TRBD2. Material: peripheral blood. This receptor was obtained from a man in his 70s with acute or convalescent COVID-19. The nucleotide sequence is TGTGCCAGCAGCCCGGGGCGGACTAGCGGGAATGCGCAGTATTTT. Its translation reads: CASSPGRTSGNAQYF.